This T cell receptor (beta chain) was identified during a study of blood T cell repertoires in COVID-19. Study-level information: COVID-19 samples collected from the United States, Italy and Spain covered acute and convalescent phases. Sources were T cells, B-cell-depleted T cells, or PBMCs; the material itself was cDNA or gDNA.

The CDR3 runs to 14 residues. V shed 3 bases and J 6 bases; nucleotides not matched to a gene: 8. Germline values: CDR1 SGHTA, CDR2 FQGTGA. Per the study methods: Amplification with reference gene primers provided the estimates of nucleated cell counts. Some clones are missing from TCRdb's copy, which holds only in-frame ones; the method was immunoSEQ multiplex PCR. The V and J calls and the clone size are those of that table, but D and trimming were determined from the DNA. The table has about 330,000 clones, around 90% seen once; the top ten hold approximately 9.9%. It was during active infection that Seattle patients were enrolled and then longitudinally followed.

The material sequenced was peripheral blood. The chain joins TRBV7-3 to TRBJ2-7, with 7 nucleotides matching TRBD1. The clonotype originates from a man aged 30-40 years with COVID-19, enrolled during active disease. In nucleotides, the CDR3 is TGTGCCAGCAGCTTGACAGGGTCCCCACTCGAGCAGTACTTC. This gives the protein CASSLTGSPLEQYF.